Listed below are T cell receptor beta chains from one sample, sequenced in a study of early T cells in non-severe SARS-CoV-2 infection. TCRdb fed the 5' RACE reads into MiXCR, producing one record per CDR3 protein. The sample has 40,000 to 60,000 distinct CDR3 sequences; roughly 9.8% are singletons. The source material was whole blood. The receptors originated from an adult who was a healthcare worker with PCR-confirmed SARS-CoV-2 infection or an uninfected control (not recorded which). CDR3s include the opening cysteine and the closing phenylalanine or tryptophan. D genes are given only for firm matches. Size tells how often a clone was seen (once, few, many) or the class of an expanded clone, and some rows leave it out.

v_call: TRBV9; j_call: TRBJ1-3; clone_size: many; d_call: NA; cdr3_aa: CASSVRDNRNTIYF; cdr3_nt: TGTGCCAGCAGCGTTCGGGACAATAGAAACACCATATATTTT
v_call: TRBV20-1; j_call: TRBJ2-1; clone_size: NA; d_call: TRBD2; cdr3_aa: CSAASGASSYNEQFF; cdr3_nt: TGCAGTGCCGCGAGCGGGGCTAGCTCCTACAATGAGCAGTTCTTC
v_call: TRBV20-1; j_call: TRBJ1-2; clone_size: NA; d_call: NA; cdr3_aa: CSASPNYGYTF; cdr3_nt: TGCAGTGCTTCTCCTAACTATGGCTACACCTTC
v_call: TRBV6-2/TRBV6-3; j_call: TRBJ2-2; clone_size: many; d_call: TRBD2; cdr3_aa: CASSYNSGRTTGELFF; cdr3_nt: TGTGCCAGCAGTTACAACAGCGGGAGAACCACCGGGGAGCTGTTTTTT
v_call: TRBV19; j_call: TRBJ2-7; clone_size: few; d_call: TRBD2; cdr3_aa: CASSIDRSGLAGFNEQYF; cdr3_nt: TGTGCCAGTAGTATAGATCGCTCGGGACTAGCGGGATTCAACGAGCAGTACTTC
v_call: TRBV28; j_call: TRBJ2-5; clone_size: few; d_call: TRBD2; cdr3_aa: CASSPLGAGVIKTQYF; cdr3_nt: TGTGCCAGCAGTCCCCTCGGAGCGGGAGTCATAAAGACCCAGTACTTC
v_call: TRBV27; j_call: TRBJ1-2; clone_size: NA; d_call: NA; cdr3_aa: CASSFDYGYTF; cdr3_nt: TGTGCCAGCAGTTTCGACTATGGCTACACCTTC
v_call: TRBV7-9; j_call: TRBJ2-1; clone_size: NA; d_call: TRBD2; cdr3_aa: CASSPSAGSDNEQFF; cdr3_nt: TGTGCCAGCAGCCCCTCAGCGGGGTCCGACAATGAGCAGTTCTTC
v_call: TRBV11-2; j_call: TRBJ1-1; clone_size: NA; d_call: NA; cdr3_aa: CASSHTFTEAFF; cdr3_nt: TGTGCCAGCAGCCACACGTTCACTGAAGCTTTCTTT
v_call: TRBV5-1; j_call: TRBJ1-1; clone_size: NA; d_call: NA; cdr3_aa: CASSLVVNTEAFF; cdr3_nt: TGCGCCAGCAGCTTGGTGGTTAACACTGAAGCTTTCTTT
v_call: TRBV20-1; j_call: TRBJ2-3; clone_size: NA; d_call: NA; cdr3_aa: CSALQRADTQYF; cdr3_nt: TGCAGTGCCCTTCAGAGAGCAGATACGCAGTATTTT
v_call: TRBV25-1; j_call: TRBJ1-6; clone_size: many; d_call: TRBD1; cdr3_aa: CASSLDRVDSPLHF; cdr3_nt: TGTGCCAGCAGTTTAGACAGGGTTGATTCACCCCTCCACTTT
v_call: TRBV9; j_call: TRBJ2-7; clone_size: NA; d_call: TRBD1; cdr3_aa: CASSPTPAGGYEQYF; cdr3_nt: TGTGCCAGCAGCCCCACCCCGGCAGGGGGCTACGAGCAGTACTTC
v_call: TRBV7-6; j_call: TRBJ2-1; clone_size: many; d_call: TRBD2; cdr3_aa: CASSLSAGVGQFF; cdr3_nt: TGTGCCAGCAGCTTATCAGCGGGAGTAGGGCAGTTCTTC
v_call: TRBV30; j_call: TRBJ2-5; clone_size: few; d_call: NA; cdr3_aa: CAWSDGGRKRETQYF; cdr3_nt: TGTGCCTGGAGTGATGGGGGCAGGAAGCGAGAGACCCAGTACTTC
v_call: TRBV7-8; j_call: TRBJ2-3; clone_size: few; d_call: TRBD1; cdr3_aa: CASSPRGTGTDTQYF; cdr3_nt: TGTGCCAGCAGCCCAAGGGGGACAGGCACAGATACGCAGTATTTT
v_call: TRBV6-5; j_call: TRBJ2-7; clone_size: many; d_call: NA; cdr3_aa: CASSQAGFGSYEQYF; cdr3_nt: TGTGCCAGCAGTCAGGCAGGGTTTGGCTCCTACGAGCAGTACTTC
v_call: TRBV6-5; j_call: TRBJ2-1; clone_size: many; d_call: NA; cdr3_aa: CASSYESTGSSSYNEQFF; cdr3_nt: TGTGCCAGCAGTTACGAGTCAACCGGGTCCAGCTCCTACAATGAGCAGTTCTTC
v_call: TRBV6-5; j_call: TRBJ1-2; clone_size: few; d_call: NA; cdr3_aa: CASRAGAGYTF; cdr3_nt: TGTGCCAGCAGGGCCGGGGCCGGCTACACCTTC
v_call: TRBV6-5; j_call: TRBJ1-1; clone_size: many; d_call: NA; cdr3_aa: CASSILGTEAFF; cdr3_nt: TGTGCCAGCAGCATCCTAGGGACTGAAGCTTTCTTT
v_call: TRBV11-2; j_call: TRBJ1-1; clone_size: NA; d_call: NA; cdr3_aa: CASSPWTENTEAFF; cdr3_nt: TGTGCCAGCAGCCCTTGGACGGAGAACACTGAAGCTTTCTTT
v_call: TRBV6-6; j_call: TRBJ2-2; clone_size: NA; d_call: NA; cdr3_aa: CASSYSTRTSGELFF; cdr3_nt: TGTGCCAGCAGTTACTCGACTAGAACCTCCGGGGAGCTGTTTTTT
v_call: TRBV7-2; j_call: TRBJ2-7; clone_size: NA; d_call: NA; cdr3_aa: CASSLEGDLVIPYEQYF; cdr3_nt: TGTGCCAGCAGCTTAGAGGGCGACTTGGTTATCCCCTACGAGCAGTACTTC
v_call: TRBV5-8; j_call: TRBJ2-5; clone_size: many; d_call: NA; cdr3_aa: CASSLVAAGARTQYF; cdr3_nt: TGTGCCAGCAGCTTGGTGGCGGCAGGGGCTAGGACCCAGTACTTC
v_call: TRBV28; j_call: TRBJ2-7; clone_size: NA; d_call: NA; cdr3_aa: CASSTYDTLYEQYF; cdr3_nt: TGTGCCAGCAGTACCTACGACACCCTATACGAGCAGTACTTC
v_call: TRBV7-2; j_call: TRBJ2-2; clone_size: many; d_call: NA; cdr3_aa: CASSPARTLAGELFF; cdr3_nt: TGTGCCAGCAGCCCTGCAAGGACCCTAGCCGGGGAGCTGTTTTTT
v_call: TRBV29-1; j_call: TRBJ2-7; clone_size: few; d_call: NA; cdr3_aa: CSASGSYEQYF; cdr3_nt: TGCAGCGCCTCGGGCAGCTACGAGCAGTACTTC
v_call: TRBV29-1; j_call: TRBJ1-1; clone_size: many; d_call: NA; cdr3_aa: CSVDRRINTEAFF; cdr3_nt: TGCAGCGTTGACCGCAGGATCAACACTGAAGCTTTCTTT
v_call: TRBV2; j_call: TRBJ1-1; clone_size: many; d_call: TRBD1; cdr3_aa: CASSVSDRGSTEAFF; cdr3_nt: TGTGCCAGCAGTGTGTCGGACAGGGGGAGCACTGAAGCTTTCTTT
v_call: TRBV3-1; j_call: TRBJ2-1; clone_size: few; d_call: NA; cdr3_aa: CASSQVPDRPEQFF; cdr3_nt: TGTGCCAGCAGCCAAGTCCCGGACAGACCAGAGCAGTTCTTC
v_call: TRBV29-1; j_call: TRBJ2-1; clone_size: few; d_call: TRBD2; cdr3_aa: CSVVNRLAIYNEQFF; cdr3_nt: TGCAGCGTTGTAAACCGACTAGCGATCTACAATGAGCAGTTCTTC
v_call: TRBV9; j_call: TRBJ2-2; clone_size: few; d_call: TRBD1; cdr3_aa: CASNSGQGETGELFF; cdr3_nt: TGTGCCAGCAACTCCGGACAGGGTGAGACCGGGGAGCTGTTTTTT
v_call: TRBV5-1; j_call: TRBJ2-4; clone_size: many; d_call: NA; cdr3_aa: CASSLDPGLNIQYF; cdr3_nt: TGCGCCAGCAGCTTGGATCCAGGGCTTAACATTCAGTACTTC
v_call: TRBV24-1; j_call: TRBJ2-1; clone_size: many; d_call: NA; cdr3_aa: CATSDSGAGAYNEQFF; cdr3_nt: TGTGCCACCAGTGACTCGGGGGCGGGAGCCTACAATGAGCAGTTCTTC
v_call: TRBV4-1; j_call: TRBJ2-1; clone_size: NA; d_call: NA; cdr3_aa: CASSQARSNEQFF; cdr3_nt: TGCGCCAGCAGCCAAGCGAGATCCAATGAGCAGTTCTTC